What follows are 13 T cell receptor beta chains derived from one specimen sequenced in a study of blood T cell repertoires in COVID-19. Only in-frame clones appear in the TCRdb table, and some are missing; sequencing was by immunoSEQ multiplex PCR. The table includes about 140,000 clones, about 83% detected once. The material sequenced was peripheral blood. The receptors come from a man aged 45-65 years with acute or convalescent COVID-19.

There are a few counts of this clone. The chain has TRBV4-1 and TRBJ1-2, with D uncertain. Trimming stripped 1 base from V and 5 bases from J, with 5 bases between. This CDR3 has 12 residues. Germline V lookup: CDR1 MGHRA, CDR2 YSYEKL. In nucleotides, the CDR3 is TGCGCCAGCAGCCAAGGGCCTTATGGCTACACCTTC. Translating gives CASSQGPYGYTF.

The chain has TRBV10-3 and TRBJ1-2, with a weak D call TRBD1 (5 bases). Germline CDR1 and CDR2: ENHRY and SYGVKD. Deletions cut 0 bases from V and 1 base from J, with 6 bases between. The CDR3 has 14 amino acids. CDR3 residues: CAISESGGNYGYTF. DNA for the CDR3: TGTGCCATCAGTGAGTCGGGGGGTAACTATGGCTACACCTTC.

The chain has TRBV18 and TRBJ1-6; 8 positions match TRBD1. Germline V gene data show CDR1 as KGHSH and CDR2 as LQKENI. Losses at the gene ends were 2 bases for V and 0 bases for J; bases not matched to a gene: 6. The CDR3 sequence is 18 residues long. CDR3 region: CASSPEGQATSYNSPLHF. The CDR3 DNA reads TGTGCCAGCTCACCAGAGGGACAGGCCACCTCCTATAATTCACCCCTCCACTTT.

The rearrangement uses TRBV18 and TRBJ1-3; 7 nucleotides match TRBD1. Trimming cost V 4 bases and J 6 bases; bases outside gene matches: 0. The CDR3 runs 12 residues. The germline V gene encodes CDR1 KGHSH and CDR2 LQKENI. CDR3 region: CASSQGANTIYF. The CDR3 region has the DNA TGTGCCAGCTCACAGGGGGCAAACACCATATATTTT.

This clone has a single count. This chain links TRBV30 with TRBJ2-7, with 10 positions matching TRBD1. The V gene end was trimmed by 3 bases and the J gene end by 5 bases; junction bases not matched to a gene: 4. The CDR3 contains 13 residues. Germline V gives CDR1 GTSNPN, CDR2 SVGIG (reference sequence). CDR3 sequence: CAWRRQGANEQYF. CDR3 nucleotide sequence: TGTGCCTGGAGAAGACAGGGGGCTAACGAGCAGTACTTC.

The V gene is TRBV6-5, the J gene TRBJ2-2; possibly TRBD1 for D (5 bases). This CDR3 contains 12 residues. Looked up from germline, CDR1 is MNHEY and CDR2 is SVGAGI. V was shortened by 4 bases and J by 7 bases, with 7 bases between the two germline ends. The CDR3 loop reads CASSWTSGELFF. The CDR3 DNA follows: TGTGCCAGCAGTTGGACAAGCGGGGAGCTGTTTTTT.

The genes are TRBV6-2 or TRBV6-3 and TRBJ2-7; 10 nucleotides align to TRBD2. The germline CDR1 and CDR2 sequences are MNHEY and SVGEGT. The J segment lost 5 bases and the V segment lost 4 bases, leaving 11 bases of the junction unmatched. The CDR3 is 16 residues long. CDR3 in amino acids: CASSWTSGILEDEQYF. CDR3 nucleotide sequence: TGTGCCAGCAGTTGGACTAGCGGCATACTTGAGGACGAGCAGTACTTC.

This chain connects TRBV19 to TRBJ2-3; D gene uncertain. Per germline, CDR1 LNHDA and CDR2 SQIVND (reference sequence). The CDR3 has 14 residues. Trimming removed 10 bases from V and 2 bases from J, with 16 bases in between. CDR3 sequence reads: CATSLGVSTDTQYF. The CDR3 DNA follows: TGTGCCACCTCCCTAGGAGTTTCCACAGATACGCAGTATTTT.

This rearrangement joins TRBV11-2 to TRBJ2-1, with 7 bases lining up with TRBD1. This CDR3 comprises 18 residues. The germline CDR1 and CDR2 sequences are SGHAT and FQNNGV. The trim removed 0 bases at V and 2 bases at J, leaving 10 bases unmatched. The CDR3 is CASSLDDRTGRTYNEQFF. CDR3 DNA sequence: TGTGCCAGCAGCTTAGATGATCGGACAGGCCGGACCTACAATGAGCAGTTCTTC.

The chain recombines TRBV30 with TRBJ1-1; D is uncertain. CDR3 length: 13 residues. CDR1 and CDR2 (germline): GTSNPN, SVGIG (reference sequence). Trimming took 4 bases from V and 0 from J, leaving 9 bases between them. The CDR3 loop reads CAWTLTLNTEAFF. For the CDR3, the DNA is TGTGCCTGGACATTGACACTGAACACTGAAGCTTTCTTT.

V and J are TRBV6-2 or TRBV6-3 and TRBJ2-1; TRBD1 aligns across 8 bases. V lost 7 bases, J lost 8 bases, and 10 bases stayed unmatched. Germline CDR1 MNHEY, CDR2 SVGEGT. The length of the CDR3 is 14 residues. CDR3 nucleotide sequence: TGTGCCAGCAACCCCCCGGACAGGGACCATGAGCAGTTCTTC. Translated: CASNPPDRDHEQFF.

This clone was found a few times. The rearrangement uses TRBV11-2 and TRBJ2-3, with TRBD2 matching 11 bases. This CDR3 comprises 15 residues. V lost 2 bases and J lost 5; bases outside the gene matches: 3. Germline CDR1 reads SGHAT; CDR2 reads FQNNGV. As DNA, the CDR3 is TGTGCCAGCAGCTTATTGGGACTAGCGGTAGATACGCAGTATTTT. Protein: CASSLLGLAVDTQYF.

The chain is built from TRBV18 and TRBJ1-1; the match to TRBD1 covers 8 bases. Trimming cost V 2 bases and J 5 bases; bases outside gene matches: 4. This CDR3 region has 14 residues. Germline V gene sequence: CDR1 KGHSH, CDR2 LQKENI. The CDR3 loop is CASSPGTGYTEAFF. CDR3 sequence (DNA): TGTGCCAGCTCACCAGGGACAGGATATACTGAAGCTTTCTTT.